The clone carrying this T cell receptor (beta chain) was seen repeatedly, ten times or more. The entry originates in a study of spatial heterogeneity in lung cancer. Per germline, CDR1 ENHRY and CDR2 SYGVKD. The germline V and J ends were trimmed by 6 bases and 4 bases, with 15 bases remaining between them. The CDR3 has 14 residues. Each CDR3 protein is one row after TCRdb ran MiXCR on the 5' RACE reads. The profile covers some 83,000 distinct CDR3 sequences, with 8% appearing a single time and 6.8% taken by the ten largest. Time point reported: sample taken at primary tumor resection. This TCR was recovered from a male donor with early-stage non-small cell lung cancer. V gene TRBV10-3 combines with J gene TRBJ1-1; D unclear. The source was PBMCs, collected at surgery. The CDR3 protein is CAIRTTVDGTEAFF. CDR3 bases: TGTGCCATCAGAACGACCGTCGACGGCACTGAAGCTTTCTTT.